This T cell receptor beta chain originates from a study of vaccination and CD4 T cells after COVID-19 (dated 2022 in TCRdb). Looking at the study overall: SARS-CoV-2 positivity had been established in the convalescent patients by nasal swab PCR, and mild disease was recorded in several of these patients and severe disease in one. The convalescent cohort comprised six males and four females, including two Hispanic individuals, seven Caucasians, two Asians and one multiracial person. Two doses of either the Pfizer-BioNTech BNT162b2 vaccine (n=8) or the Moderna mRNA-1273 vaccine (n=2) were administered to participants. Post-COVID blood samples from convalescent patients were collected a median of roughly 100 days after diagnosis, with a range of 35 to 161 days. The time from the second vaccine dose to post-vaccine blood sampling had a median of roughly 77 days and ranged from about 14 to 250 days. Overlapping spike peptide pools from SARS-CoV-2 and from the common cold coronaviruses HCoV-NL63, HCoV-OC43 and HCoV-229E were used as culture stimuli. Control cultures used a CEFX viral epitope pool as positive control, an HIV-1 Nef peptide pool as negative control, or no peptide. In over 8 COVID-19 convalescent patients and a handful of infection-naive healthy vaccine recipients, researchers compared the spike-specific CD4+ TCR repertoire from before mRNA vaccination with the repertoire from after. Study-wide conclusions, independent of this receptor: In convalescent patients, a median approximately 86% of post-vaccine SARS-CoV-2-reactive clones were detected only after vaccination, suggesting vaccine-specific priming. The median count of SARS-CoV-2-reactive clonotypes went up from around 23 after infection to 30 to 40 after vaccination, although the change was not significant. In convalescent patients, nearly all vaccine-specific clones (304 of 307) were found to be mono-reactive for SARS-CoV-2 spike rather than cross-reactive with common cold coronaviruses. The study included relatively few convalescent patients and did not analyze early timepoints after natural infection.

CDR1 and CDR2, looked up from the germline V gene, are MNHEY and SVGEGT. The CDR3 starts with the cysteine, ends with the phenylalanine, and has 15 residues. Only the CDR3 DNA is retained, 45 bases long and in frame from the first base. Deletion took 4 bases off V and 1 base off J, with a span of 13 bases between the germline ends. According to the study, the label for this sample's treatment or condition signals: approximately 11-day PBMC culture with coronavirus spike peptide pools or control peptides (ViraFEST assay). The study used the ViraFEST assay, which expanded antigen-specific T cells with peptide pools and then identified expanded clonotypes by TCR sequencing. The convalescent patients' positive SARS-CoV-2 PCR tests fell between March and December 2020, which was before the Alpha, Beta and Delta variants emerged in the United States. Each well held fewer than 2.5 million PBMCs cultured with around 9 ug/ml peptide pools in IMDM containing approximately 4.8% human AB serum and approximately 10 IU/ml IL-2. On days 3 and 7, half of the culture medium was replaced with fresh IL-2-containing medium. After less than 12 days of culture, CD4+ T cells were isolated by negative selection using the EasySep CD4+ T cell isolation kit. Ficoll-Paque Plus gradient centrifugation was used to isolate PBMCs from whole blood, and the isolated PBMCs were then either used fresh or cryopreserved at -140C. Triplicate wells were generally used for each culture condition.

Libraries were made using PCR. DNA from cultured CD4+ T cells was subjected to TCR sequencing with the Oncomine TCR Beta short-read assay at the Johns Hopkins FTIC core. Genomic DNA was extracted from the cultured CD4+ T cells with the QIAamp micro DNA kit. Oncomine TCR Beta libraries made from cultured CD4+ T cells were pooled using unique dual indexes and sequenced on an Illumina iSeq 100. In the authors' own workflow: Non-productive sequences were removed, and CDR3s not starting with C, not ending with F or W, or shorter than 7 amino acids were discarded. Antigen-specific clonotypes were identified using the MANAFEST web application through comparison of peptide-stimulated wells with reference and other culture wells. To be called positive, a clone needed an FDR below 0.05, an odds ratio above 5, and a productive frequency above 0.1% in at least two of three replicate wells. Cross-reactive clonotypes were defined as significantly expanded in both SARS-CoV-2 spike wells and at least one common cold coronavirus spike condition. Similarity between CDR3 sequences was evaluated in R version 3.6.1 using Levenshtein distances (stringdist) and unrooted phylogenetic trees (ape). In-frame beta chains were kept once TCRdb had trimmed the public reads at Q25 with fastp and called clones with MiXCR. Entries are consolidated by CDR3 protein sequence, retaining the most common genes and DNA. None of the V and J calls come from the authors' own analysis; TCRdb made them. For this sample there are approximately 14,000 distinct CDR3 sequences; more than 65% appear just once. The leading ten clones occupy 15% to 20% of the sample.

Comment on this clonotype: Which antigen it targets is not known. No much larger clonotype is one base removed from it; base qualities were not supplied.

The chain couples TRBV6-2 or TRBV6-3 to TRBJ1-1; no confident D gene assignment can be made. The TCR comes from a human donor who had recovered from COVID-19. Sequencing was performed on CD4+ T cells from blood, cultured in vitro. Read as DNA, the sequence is TGTGCCAGCAGTTGGCAAGGGAAATCGAACACTGAAGCTTTCTTT. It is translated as CASSWQGKSNTEAFF.